These T cell receptor beta chains were read from a single sample in a study of shared clonotypes between healthy human individuals. Sequencing was performed with immunoSEQ multiplex PCR; in TCRdb, only in-frame clones are kept and a portion is missing. The profile shows 2 million to 3 million clones, roughly nine tenths of them singletons. The material sequenced was naive CD4+ T cells sorted from blood. Source of these receptors: a man aged 18 to 30 in good health. Both conserved end residues are part of each CDR3. The D gene is left open where the match is weak. Expanded clones are given a class, and other clones once, few, many or no size at all.

d_gene: .
abundance: once
len: 14
v_gene: TRBV18
j_gene: TRBJ1-2
CDR3aa: CASSLQGAGDGYTF
CDR3nt: TGTGCCAGCTCACTTCAGGGAGCGGGCGATGGCTACACCTTC

d_gene: .
abundance: once
len: 14
v_gene: TRBV28
j_gene: TRBJ1-1
CDR3aa: CASSLRWGNTEAFF
CDR3nt: TGTGCCAGCAGTCTCCGGTGGGGGAACACTGAAGCTTTCTTT

d_gene: TRBD1
abundance: .
len: 15
v_gene: TRBV7-2
j_gene: TRBJ1-2
CDR3aa: CASSPGTGGSYGYTF
CDR3nt: TGTGCCAGCAGCCCAGGGACAGGGGGCTCTTACGGCTACACCTTC

d_gene: TRBD1
abundance: .
len: 13
v_gene: TRBV5-1
j_gene: TRBJ2-7
CDR3aa: CASRRQGLREQYF
CDR3nt: TGCGCCAGCAGACGACAGGGTCTTAGGGAGCAGTACTTC

d_gene: TRBD2
abundance: .
len: 15
v_gene: TRBV11-2
j_gene: TRBJ2-7
CDR3aa: CASSPTTGGTYEQYF
CDR3nt: TGTGCCAGCAGCCCCACTACGGGGGGGACCTACGAGCAGTACTTC

d_gene: .
abundance: .
len: 17
v_gene: TRBV5-4
j_gene: TRBJ1-6
CDR3aa: CASSLAGASSYNSPLHF
CDR3nt: TGTGCCAGCAGCTTGGCTGGTGCGAGCTCCTATAATTCACCCCTCCACTTT

d_gene: .
abundance: .
len: 13
v_gene: TRBV29-1
j_gene: TRBJ2-2
CDR3aa: CSVVSGNTGELFF
CDR3nt: TGCAGCGTTGTCAGCGGGAACACCGGGGAGCTGTTTTTT

d_gene: .
abundance: .
len: 16
v_gene: TRBV30
j_gene: TRBJ2-7
CDR3aa: CAWSPLGVGGTHEQYF
CDR3nt: TGTGCCTGGAGTCCCTTAGGGGTTGGAGGGACCCACGAGCAGTACTTC

d_gene: .
abundance: .
len: 20
v_gene: TRBV9
j_gene: TRBJ2-3
CDR3aa: CASSVMGQRARGPSTDTQYF
CDR3nt: TGTGCCAGCAGCGTAATGGGTCAGCGGGCGCGGGGGCCAAGCACAGATACGCAGTATTTT

d_gene: .
abundance: .
len: 15
v_gene: TRBV15
j_gene: TRBJ2-3
CDR3aa: CATSREGPRADTQYF
CDR3nt: TGTGCCACCAGCAGAGAGGGCCCCAGGGCAGATACGCAGTATTTT

d_gene: .
abundance: .
len: 13
v_gene: TRBV5-1
j_gene: TRBJ2-7
CDR3aa: CASSLGSSSEQYF
CDR3nt: TGCGCCAGCAGCTTGGGAAGTTCTTCCGAGCAGTACTTC

d_gene: .
abundance: .
len: 12
v_gene: TRBV5-1
j_gene: TRBJ1-2
CDR3aa: CASSLGGYGYTF
CDR3nt: TGCGCCAGCAGCTTGGGGGGTTATGGCTACACCTTC

d_gene: TRBD2
abundance: .
len: 17
v_gene: TRBV4-1
j_gene: TRBJ2-4
CDR3aa: CASSQDQGLAYLAIQYF
CDR3nt: TGCGCCAGCAGCCAAGATCAAGGACTAGCGTATCTCGCCATTCAGTACTTC

d_gene: TRBD1
abundance: .
len: 15
v_gene: TRBV5-1
j_gene: TRBJ1-1
CDR3aa: CASSLPDRLNTEAFF
CDR3nt: TGCGCCAGCAGCTTACCGGACAGGCTGAACACTGAAGCTTTCTTT

d_gene: .
abundance: .
len: 15
v_gene: TRBV5-4
j_gene: TRBJ1-2
CDR3aa: CASSLIGDDYYGYTF
CDR3nt: TGTGCCAGCAGCTTGATAGGGGATGATTACTATGGCTACACCTTC

d_gene: .
abundance: .
len: 17
v_gene: TRBV19
j_gene: TRBJ1-5
CDR3aa: CASSPQPLGGGNQPQHF
CDR3nt: TGTGCCAGTAGTCCCCAACCTCTGGGAGGGGGAAATCAGCCCCAGCATTTT

d_gene: .
abundance: .
len: 17
v_gene: TRBV15
j_gene: TRBJ2-3
CDR3aa: CATSSTAWRNRTDTQYF
CDR3nt: TGTGCCACCAGCTCGACCGCCTGGAGGAACCGCACAGATACGCAGTATTTT

d_gene: .
abundance: few
len: 15
v_gene: TRBV28
j_gene: TRBJ1-6
CDR3aa: CASSLGTREHSPLHF
CDR3nt: TGTGCCAGCAGCCTAGGGACACGGGAGCATTCACCCCTCCACTTT

d_gene: .
abundance: .
len: 16
v_gene: TRBV6-5
j_gene: TRBJ1-4
CDR3aa: CASSSPGRGSNEKLFF
CDR3nt: TGTGCCAGCAGTTCGCCCGGAAGAGGGTCTAATGAAAAACTGTTTTTT

d_gene: TRBD2
abundance: .
len: 14
v_gene: TRBV6-5
j_gene: TRBJ2-5
CDR3aa: CASRFSGGQETQYF
CDR3nt: TGTGCCAGCAGGTTTAGCGGGGGGCAAGAGACCCAGTACTTC

d_gene: .
abundance: .
len: 16
v_gene: TRBV6-5
j_gene: TRBJ1-4
CDR3aa: CASSYLNRVGNEKLFF
CDR3nt: TGTGCCAGCAGTTACTTAAACAGGGTGGGGAATGAAAAACTGTTTTTT

d_gene: .
abundance: .
len: 12
v_gene: TRBV29-1
j_gene: TRBJ2-7
CDR3aa: CSVEVPISEQYF
CDR3nt: TGCAGCGTTGAAGTGCCTATTAGCGAGCAGTACTTC

d_gene: .
abundance: .
len: 15
v_gene: TRBV11-2
j_gene: TRBJ1-2
CDR3aa: CASSLETGPNYGYTF
CDR3nt: TGTGCCAGCAGCTTAGAGACAGGACCCAACTATGGCTACACCTTC

d_gene: TRBD2
abundance: .
len: 16
v_gene: TRBV9
j_gene: TRBJ2-1
CDR3aa: CASSVVGTSNYNEQFF
CDR3nt: TGTGCCAGCAGCGTAGTGGGGACTAGCAACTACAATGAGCAGTTCTTC

d_gene: .
abundance: .
len: 14
v_gene: TRBV5-4
j_gene: TRBJ1-2
CDR3aa: CASSTGLEGGGYTF
CDR3nt: TGTGCCAGCAGCACAGGATTAGAAGGTGGTGGCTACACCTTC

d_gene: TRBD2
abundance: .
len: 14
v_gene: TRBV10-1
j_gene: TRBJ2-1
CDR3aa: CASSDSGGNNEQFF
CDR3nt: TGCGCCAGCAGTGACAGCGGGGGAAACAATGAGCAGTTCTTC

d_gene: .
abundance: once
len: 17
v_gene: TRBV7-9
j_gene: TRBJ2-3
CDR3aa: CASSPKDSLIYTDTQYF
CDR3nt: TGTGCCAGCAGCCCAAAGGACAGCCTGATTTACACAGATACGCAGTATTTT

d_gene: TRBD1
abundance: .
len: 15
v_gene: TRBV5-6
j_gene: TRBJ1-1
CDR3aa: CASSWGDRGPAEAFF
CDR3nt: TGTGCCAGCAGCTGGGGTGACAGGGGGCCGGCTGAAGCTTTCTTT

d_gene: .
abundance: .
len: 12
v_gene: TRBV18
j_gene: TRBJ1-2
CDR3aa: CASSPRDYGYTF
CDR3nt: TGTGCCAGCTCACCCCGGGACTATGGCTACACCTTC

d_gene: TRBD1
abundance: .
len: 15
v_gene: TRBV5-1
j_gene: TRBJ2-1
CDR3aa: CASGAGQGSYNEQFF
CDR3nt: TGCGCCAGCGGGGCCGGACAGGGCTCCTACAATGAGCAGTTCTTC

d_gene: TRBD1
abundance: .
len: 14
v_gene: TRBV18
j_gene: TRBJ1-2
CDR3aa: CASSPGKGAYGYTF
CDR3nt: TGTGCCAGCTCACCGGGAAAGGGGGCTTACGGCTACACCTTC

d_gene: TRBD2
abundance: once
len: 15
v_gene: TRBV7-8
j_gene: TRBJ2-7
CDR3aa: CASSKSLAGSYEQYF
CDR3nt: TGTGCCAGCAGCAAATCACTAGCGGGTTCCTACGAGCAGTACTTC

d_gene: .
abundance: .
len: 17
v_gene: TRBV7-6
j_gene: TRBJ2-1
CDR3aa: CASSLSRGLAPYNEQFF
CDR3nt: TGTGCCAGCAGCTTATCCCGCGGGCTAGCGCCCTACAATGAGCAGTTCTTC

d_gene: .
abundance: once
len: 12
v_gene: TRBV29-1
j_gene: TRBJ2-1
CDR3aa: CSVRQWQYEQFF
CDR3nt: TGCAGCGTCCGCCAATGGCAGTATGAGCAGTTCTTC

d_gene: TRBD1
abundance: .
len: 15
v_gene: TRBV11-2
j_gene: TRBJ2-7
CDR3aa: CASSFTGTVTYEQYF
CDR3nt: TGTGCCAGCAGCTTTACCGGGACAGTGACCTACGAGCAGTACTTC

d_gene: TRBD2
abundance: .
len: 15
v_gene: TRBV13
j_gene: TRBJ2-5
CDR3aa: CASSFRRGVEETQYF
CDR3nt: TGTGCCAGCAGCTTTAGACGGGGGGTAGAAGAGACCCAGTACTTC

d_gene: .
abundance: .
len: 17
v_gene: TRBV11-2
j_gene: TRBJ2-3
CDR3aa: CASSLDDWSGSTDTQYF
CDR3nt: TGTGCCAGCAGCTTAGATGATTGGTCAGGCAGCACAGATACGCAGTATTTT

d_gene: .
abundance: .
len: 15
v_gene: TRBV28
j_gene: TRBJ2-5
CDR3aa: CASSPPGGGQETQYF
CDR3nt: TGTGCCAGCAGTCCCCCAGGAGGGGGCCAAGAGACCCAGTACTTC

d_gene: .
abundance: .
len: 12
v_gene: TRBV18
j_gene: TRBJ2-7
CDR3aa: CASSPGVGEQYF
CDR3nt: TGTGCCAGCTCACCTGGGGTAGGGGAGCAGTACTTC

d_gene: .
abundance: .
len: 15
v_gene: TRBV6-1
j_gene: TRBJ1-1
CDR3aa: CASSEFPGVITEAFF
CDR3nt: TGTGCCAGCAGTGAATTCCCCGGGGTGATCACTGAAGCTTTCTTT

d_gene: .
abundance: .
len: 17
v_gene: TRBV27
j_gene: TRBJ2-7
CDR3aa: CASSLWDLALTPREQYF
CDR3nt: TGTGCCAGCAGTTTATGGGATTTAGCGCTCACTCCAAGGGAGCAGTACTTC

d_gene: TRBD1
abundance: .
len: 13
v_gene: TRBV6-5
j_gene: TRBJ2-5
CDR3aa: CATNRGARETQYF
CDR3nt: TGTGCCACCAACAGGGGGGCGAGGGAGACCCAGTACTTC

d_gene: .
abundance: .
len: 19
v_gene: TRBV27
j_gene: TRBJ2-1
CDR3aa: CASSADDYRRDFGYNEQFF
CDR3nt: TGTGCCAGCAGTGCAGACGATTATCGGCGGGACTTTGGATACAATGAGCAGTTCTTC

d_gene: .
abundance: .
len: 12
v_gene: TRBV30
j_gene: TRBJ2-3
CDR3aa: CAWRGAADTQYF
CDR3nt: TGTGCCTGGAGGGGGGCGGCAGATACGCAGTATTTT

d_gene: .
abundance: .
len: 13
v_gene: TRBV11-2
j_gene: TRBJ1-5
CDR3aa: CASSLFEDQPQHF
CDR3nt: TGTGCCAGCAGCTTATTCGAAGATCAGCCCCAGCATTTT

d_gene: .
abundance: .
len: 14
v_gene: TRBV5-4
j_gene: TRBJ1-2
CDR3aa: CASCLPGKTYGYTF
CDR3nt: TGTGCCAGCTGCTTGCCAGGAAAGACCTATGGCTACACCTTC

d_gene: TRBD1
abundance: .
len: 17
v_gene: TRBV11-3
j_gene: TRBJ2-6
CDR3aa: CASISGTGDSGANVLTF
CDR3nt: TGTGCCAGCATCTCCGGGACAGGGGACTCTGGGGCCAACGTCCTGACTTTC

d_gene: .
abundance: .
len: 11
v_gene: TRBV29-1
j_gene: TRBJ1-3
CDR3aa: CSVGIGNTIYF
CDR3nt: TGCAGCGTTGGGATTGGAAACACCATATATTTT

d_gene: TRBD2
abundance: .
len: 15
v_gene: TRBV5-4
j_gene: TRBJ2-1
CDR3aa: CASSLEGSGYNEQFF
CDR3nt: TGTGCCAGCAGCTTGGAAGGTAGCGGGTACAATGAGCAGTTCTTC

d_gene: TRBD2
abundance: .
len: 14
v_gene: TRBV2
j_gene: TRBJ2-1
CDR3aa: CASRLLAGVSEQFF
CDR3nt: TGTGCCAGCAGACTACTAGCGGGAGTGTCTGAGCAGTTCTTC

d_gene: TRBD1
abundance: .
len: 15
v_gene: TRBV5-1
j_gene: TRBJ2-7
CDR3aa: CASSPDRLTIYEQYF
CDR3nt: TGCGCCAGCAGCCCGGACAGGCTTACGATTTACGAGCAGTACTTC

d_gene: .
abundance: once
len: 16
v_gene: TRBV4-1
j_gene: TRBJ2-2
CDR3aa: CASSQGQLGETGELFF
CDR3nt: TGCGCCAGCAGCCAAGGACAACTCGGGGAGACCGGGGAGCTGTTTTTT

d_gene: .
abundance: .
len: 16
v_gene: TRBV5-1
j_gene: TRBJ2-6
CDR3aa: CASSLVVGAGANVLTF
CDR3nt: TGCGCCAGCAGCTTGGTGGTTGGGGCTGGGGCCAACGTCCTGACTTTC

d_gene: TRBD1
abundance: .
len: 16
v_gene: TRBV4-1
j_gene: TRBJ2-1
CDR3aa: CASSQDYQGAGNEQFF
CDR3nt: TGCGCCAGCAGCCAAGATTACCAGGGGGCCGGTAATGAGCAGTTCTTC